These 12 T cell receptor beta chains share one sample of origin, sequenced in a study of CD8+ T cells in alopecia areata. Regarding treatment: oral pan-JAK inhibitor, 5-10 mg twice daily. RNA was extracted and reverse transcribed into cDNA as the sequencing template. Measured with immunoSEQ multiplex PCR; TCRdb has only the in-frame clones, and not every one. The data hold some 100,000 clones, with just under 60% observed a single time. Sequenced here: CD8+ T cells sorted from blood, sampled at approximately week 55, from a patient treated with tofacitinib. The receptors shown here come from a human donor with alopecia areata.

The chain has TRBV30 and TRBJ2-2; the D gene could be TRBD1 or TRBD2 (5 bases each). CDR1 is GTSNPN, CDR2 SVGIG, per germline (reference sequence). The V gene lost 0 bases and the J gene lost 5 bases, with 10 bases spanning the gap. The length of the CDR3 is 14 residues. This chain's CDR3 is CAWSVLGGTGELFF. The CDR3 DNA follows: TGTGCCTGGAGTGTACTTGGGGGAACCGGGGAGCTGTTTTTT. Filled out from reference TRBV30 and TRBJ2-2, the complete variable domain reads SQTIHQWPATLVQPVGSPLSLECTVEGTSNPNLYWYRQAAGRGLQLLFYSVGIGQISSEVPQNLSASRPQDRQFILSSKKLLLSDSGFYLCAWSVLGGTGELFFGEGSRLTVL.

The V gene is TRBV9, the J gene TRBJ1-1; D not certain. V lost 3 bases to trimming and J lost 4 bases, with 16 bases between them. The CDR3 is made up of 15 amino acids. CDR1 SGDLS and CDR2 YYNGEE come from the germline V gene. The CDR3 DNA reads TGTGCCAGCAGCGGAGGGCCGCTGGGAAGCACTGAAGCTTTCTTT. Its protein is CASSGGPLGSTEAFF.

In this sample, this clone turned up a few times. The chain is built from TRBV29-1 and TRBJ1-1; D ambiguous. Trimming left V 4 bases short and J 4 bases short, with 10 bases between. Germline V gene lookup returns CDR1 SQVTM and CDR2 ANQGSEA. The CDR3 has 12 amino acids. The CDR3 nucleotides read TGCAGCGTTGTCGACGAGCGCACTGAAGCTTTCTTT. Its translation: CSVVDERTEAFF.

On this clone: A read error may account for a junction end that differs from germline. This chain joins TRBV6-5 and TRBJ2-1; D is undetermined. This CDR3 comprises 13 residues. Germline V gene sequence: CDR1 MNHEY, CDR2 SVGAGI. The CDR3 DNA follows: TGTGCCAGCAGTCAGTCCAGCTACAATGAGCAGCTCTTC. It codes for CASSQSSYNEQLF.

The chain carries TRBV29-1 and TRBJ2-7; TRBD1 matches at 9 bases. Unmatched junction bases numbered 13, after V lost 1 base and J lost 6 bases. CDR1 and CDR2 (germline): SQVTM, ANQGSEA. This CDR3 has 16 amino acids. The CDR3, as DNA: TGCAGCGTTGAAGGGTCGTCCGGGACAGGGAGCTCCGAGCAGTACTTC. Translating it yields CSVEGSSGTGSSEQYF.

The chain is built from TRBV30 and TRBJ1-1, with unresolved D. V lost 0 bases and J 0 bases, leaving 5 bases between the germline ends. This CDR3 comprises 13 residues. Germline CDR1 and CDR2: GTSNPN and SVGIG (reference sequence). CDR3 protein: CAWSVILNTEAFF. CDR3 nucleotide sequence: TGTGCCTGGAGTGTGATACTGAACACTGAAGCTTTCTTT.

This clone was seen more than once but under ten times. This rearrangement joins TRBV15 to TRBJ2-3; D remains unclear. CDR1 is LNHNV and CDR2 is YYDKDF in the germline V gene (reference sequence). The length of the CDR3 is 15 residues. Trimming stripped 0 bases from V and 2 bases from J, with 9 bases between. DNA for the CDR3: TGTGCCACCAGCAGAGACTTGAAGATCACAGATACGCAGTATTTT. Translating it yields CATSRDLKITDTQYF.

The chain has TRBV6-4 and TRBJ2-1; D not certain. V lost 0 bases, J lost 6 bases, and 12 bases lay in between. Germline-derived CDR1 and CDR2 are MRHNA and SNTAGT. The CDR3 contains 15 residues. The CDR3 reads CASSDSLGRANEQFF. DNA of the CDR3: TGTGCCAGCAGTGACTCTTTAGGACGGGCCAATGAGCAGTTCTTC.

The genes are TRBV9 and TRBJ1-2; D is uncertain. This CDR3 has 12 amino acids. Germline assignment: CDR1 SGDLS and CDR2 YYNGEE. The V and J ends lost 9 bases and 8 bases respectively, with 17 bases between them. The CDR3 region is CATTRIGVGYTF. CDR3 sequence (DNA): TGTGCCACCACGCGTATTGGGGTCGGCTACACCTTC.

The sample holds a few counts of this clone. The V gene is TRBV19, the J gene TRBJ1-5; 12 positions agree with TRBD1. Germline V lookup: CDR1 LNHDA, CDR2 SQIVND (reference sequence). Unmatched junction bases numbered 13, after V lost 4 bases and J lost 6 bases. This CDR3 contains 18 residues. As DNA, the CDR3 is TGTGCCAGTAGTACGCTCCCGGGACAGGGGGCGCCGGGTCAGCCCCAGCATTTT. Translation: CASSTLPGQGAPGQPQHF.

The chain couples TRBV29-1 to TRBJ2-3; possibly TRBD1 for D (6 bases). The V gene lost 2 bases and the J gene lost 6 bases, with 15 bases spanning the gap. The CDR3 runs 14 residues. CDR1 and CDR2 from the germline V gene are SQVTM and ANQGSEA. CDR3 in amino acids: CSVEWGQELDTQYF. The CDR3 nucleotides are TGCAGCGTTGAATGGGGGCAGGAGCTCGATACGCAGTATTTT.

The rearrangement uses TRBV19 and TRBJ1-2; 8 bases map to TRBD1. This CDR3 region has 16 residues. CDR1 is LNHDA, CDR2 SQIVND, per germline (reference sequence). Trimming cost V 1 base and J 4 bases; bases outside gene matches: 8. The CDR3 bases are TGTGCCAGTAGTATAGTGGGCCGGGACAGGCTCTATGGCTACACCTTC. It translates to CASSIVGRDRLYGYTF.